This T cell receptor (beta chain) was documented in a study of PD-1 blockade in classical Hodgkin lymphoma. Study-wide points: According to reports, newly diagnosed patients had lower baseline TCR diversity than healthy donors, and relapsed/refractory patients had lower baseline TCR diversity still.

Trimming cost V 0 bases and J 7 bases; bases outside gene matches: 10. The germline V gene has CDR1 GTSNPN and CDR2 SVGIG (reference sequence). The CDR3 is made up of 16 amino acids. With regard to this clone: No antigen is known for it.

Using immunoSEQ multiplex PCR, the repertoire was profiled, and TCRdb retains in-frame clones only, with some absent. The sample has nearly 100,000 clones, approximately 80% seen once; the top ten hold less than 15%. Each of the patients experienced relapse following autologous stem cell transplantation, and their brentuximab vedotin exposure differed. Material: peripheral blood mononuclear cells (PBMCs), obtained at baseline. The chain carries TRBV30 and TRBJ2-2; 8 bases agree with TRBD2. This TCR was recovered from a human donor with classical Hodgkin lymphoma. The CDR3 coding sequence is TGTGCCTGGAGTGTACTCAGCGGGAGTCAAGACGGGGAGCTGTTTTTT. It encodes CAWSVLSGSQDGELFF.